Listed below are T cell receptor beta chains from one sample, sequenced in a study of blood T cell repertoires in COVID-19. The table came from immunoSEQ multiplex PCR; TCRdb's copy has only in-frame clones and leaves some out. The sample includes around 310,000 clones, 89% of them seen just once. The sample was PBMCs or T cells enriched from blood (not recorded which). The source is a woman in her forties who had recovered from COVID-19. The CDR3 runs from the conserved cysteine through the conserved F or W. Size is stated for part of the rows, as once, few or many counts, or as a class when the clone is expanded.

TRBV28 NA CASTPDRNYGYTF
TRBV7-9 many CASRTTRGTEAFF
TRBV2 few CASVPGQGSANEKLFF
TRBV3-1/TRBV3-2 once CASSQFVMNTEAFF
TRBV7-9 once CASSFPRAPGQYF
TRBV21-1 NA CASSQDKDGTEAFF
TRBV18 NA CASSPPTGRNTGELFF
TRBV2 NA CASTMTSGGLFAQYF
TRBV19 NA CASSPGGGYGYTF
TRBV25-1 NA CASSGGGAGQPQHF